Below are 27 T cell receptor beta chains sequenced from a single sample in a study of cytomegalovirus exposure and HLA in healthy donors. PCR involved 60 Vbeta and 13 Jbeta primers. Data came from immunoSEQ multiplex PCR; TCRdb stores just in-frame clones and leaves some out. The sample lists 170,000 or so clones; 77% were seen once. The sequenced sample was PBMCs. The source of these receptors is a woman in her thirties in good health and CMV-seropositive.

J is TRBJ2-3 and V is TRBV5-1; 9 positions agree with TRBD2. This CDR3 has 16 residues. Germline CDR1 is SGHRS and CDR2 is YFSETQ. Trimming removed 2 bases from V and 1 base from J; junction bases left unmatched: 5. As DNA, the CDR3 is TGCGCCAGCAGCTTTAGCGGGAGCGCGGGCACAGATACGCAGTATTTT. Its protein product is CASSFSGSAGTDTQYF.

The chain joins TRBV4-1 to TRBJ1-1; unclear D gene. V dropped 0 bases and J dropped 2 bases, with 7 bases sitting between them. From germline, CDR1 is MGHRA and CDR2 YSYEKL. The CDR3 extends over 14 amino acids. CDR3 protein: CASSQDPGNTEAFF. The CDR3 DNA is TGCGCCAGCAGCCAAGATCCGGGTAACACTGAAGCTTTCTTT.

Only one count was recorded for this clone. V and J are TRBV5-1 and TRBJ2-1; D may be TRBD2 (6 bases). Trimming pared 0 bases from V and 6 bases from J, leaving 13 bases between. The CDR3 covers 15 residues. The germline CDR1 and CDR2 sequences are SGHRS and YFSETQ. This chain's CDR3 is CASSLGGDRGNEQFF. CDR3 DNA: TGCGCCAGCAGCTTGGGGGGGGACCGAGGCAATGAGCAGTTCTTC.

The chain links TRBV15 to TRBJ2-7; 8 nucleotides align to TRBD2. The CDR3 has 15 residues. The junction had 3 bases not matched to a gene; V was cut back by 0 bases and J by 2 bases. The germline V gene encodes CDR1 LNHNV and CDR2 YYDKDF (reference sequence). The CDR3 nucleotides read TGTGCCACCAGCAGAGAGGTAGCGGGAACCTACGAGCAGTACTTC. It codes for CATSREVAGTYEQYF.

This clone was seen a single time. The rearrangement uses TRBV18 and TRBJ2-1; D may be TRBD2 (5 bases). V was trimmed by 2 bases and J by 7 bases, leaving 12 bases between them. This CDR3 spans 14 amino acids. Germline V gene sequence: CDR1 KGHSH, CDR2 LQKENI. The CDR3 nucleotides read TGTGCCAGCTCACCATCGGGGAGCTGGAATGAGCAGTTCTTC. Protein: CASSPSGSWNEQFF.

The chain joins TRBV4-1 to TRBJ2-1; 8 nucleotides agree with TRBD2. V lost 1 base to trimming and J lost 0 bases; unmatched junction nucleotides: 2. Germline lookup yields CDR1 MGHRA and CDR2 YSYEKL. CDR3 size: 16 residues. In nucleotides, the CDR3 is TGCGCCAGCAGCCAAGGACTAGCGTCCTCCTACAATGAGCAGTTCTTC. Translating it yields CASSQGLASSYNEQFF.

The CDR3 spells CARNRDREDNIQYF. The CDR3 bases are TGTGCCAGAAACCGGGACAGGGAGGACAACATTCAGTACTTC. The chain carries TRBV6-1 and TRBJ2-4, with 9 bases matching TRBD1. Germline V CDR1 and CDR2: MNHNS, SASEGT. The CDR3 spans 14 residues. The V and J ends lost 9 bases and 7 bases, in that order; junction bases with no gene match: 10.

The rearrangement uses TRBV27 and TRBJ2-7; D not certain. The germline V and J ends were trimmed by 5 bases and 2 bases, with 10 bases remaining between them. The germline V gene encodes CDR1 MNHEY and CDR2 SMNVEV (reference sequence). The length of the CDR3 is 13 residues. This CDR3 reads CASSPGRTYEQYF. DNA for the CDR3: TGTGCCAGCAGTCCAGGCAGAACCTACGAGCAGTACTTC.

The CDR3: CAWSQDRGSGNTIYF. The CDR3 DNA follows: TGTGCCTGGAGTCAAGACAGGGGCTCTGGAAACACCATATATTTT. V gene TRBV30 combines with J gene TRBJ1-3, with 8 bases matching TRBD1. The germline V gene has CDR1 GTSNPN and CDR2 SVGIG (reference sequence). The CDR3 is 15 amino acids. V was pared by 2 bases and J by 0 bases, with 3 bases of the junction left unmatched.

This clone turned up a few times. V usage is TRBV5-4 and J usage is TRBJ2-1; D unclear. Germline V lookup: CDR1 SGHNT, CDR2 YYREEE (reference sequence). Trimming shortened V by 0 bases and J by 4 bases, and 5 bases separated the two germline ends. The CDR3 is 13 residues long. The CDR3 region has the DNA TGTGCCAGCAGCTTGGATCTATACAATGAGCAGTTCTTC. The encoded protein is CASSLDLYNEQFF.

The chain is built from TRBV29-1 and TRBJ1-5, with 11 bases that match TRBD1. Germline values: CDR1 SQVTM, CDR2 ANQGSEA. J was trimmed by 3 bases and V by 8 bases; bases with no gene match: 15. The CDR3 has 17 amino acids. CDR3 sequence reads: CSILRDRGGDDNQPQHF. The CDR3 nucleotides are TGCAGCATACTCCGGGACAGGGGGGGGGACGACAATCAGCCCCAGCATTTT.

The chain uses TRBV5-1 and TRBJ1-5, with D tentatively TRBD1 (5 bases). The V and J ends lost 0 bases and 1 base respectively, with 8 bases between them. CDR1 is SGHRS, CDR2 YFSETQ, per germline. This CDR3 contains 15 residues. The CDR3 region has the DNA TGCGCCAGCAGCTTGGAAGGGGAAAGCAATCAGCCCCAGCATTTT. Its translation: CASSLEGESNQPQHF.

This clone was detected a few times. V usage is TRBV19 and J usage is TRBJ1-5, with TRBD1 matching over 11 bases. CDR1 and CDR2 (germline): LNHDA, SQIVND (reference sequence). V lost 5 bases and J lost 7; bases outside the gene matches: 4. The CDR3 runs to 14 residues. The CDR3 nucleotides are TGTGCCAGTAGTCGGACAGGGGGCCAGCAGCCCCAGCATTTT. It encodes CASSRTGGQQPQHF.

This chain links TRBV18 with TRBJ2-1; 7 positions agree with TRBD2. Germline CDR1 KGHSH, CDR2 LQKENI. The CDR3 has 14 amino acids. V shed 3 bases and J 10 bases; nucleotides not matched to a gene: 9. The CDR3 loop reads CASSPDPGGIEQFF. The DNA for the CDR3 is TGTGCCAGCTCACCCGACCCGGGAGGAATCGAGCAGTTCTTC.

This clone was observed a handful of times. This chain uses TRBV27 with TRBJ2-3; 14 bases line up with TRBD2. Looked up from germline, CDR1 is MNHEY and CDR2 is SMNVEV (reference sequence). Germline trimming cut 4 bases from V and 7 bases from J; bases unmatched to any gene: 10. This CDR3 contains 17 residues. In nucleotides, the CDR3 is TGTGCCAGCAGTTATTCGGTAGGGACTAGCGGGAGCAATACGCAGTATTTT. Protein: CASSYSVGTSGSNTQYF.

The gene calls are TRBV11-2 and TRBJ2-2; D is uncertain. CDR3 length: 12 amino acids. Trimming took 4 bases from V and 6 from J, leaving 6 bases between them. CDR1 is SGHAT and CDR2 is FQNNGV in the germline V gene. The CDR3 protein is CASSSRPGELFF. CDR3 nucleotides: TGTGCCAGCAGCTCGCGTCCCGGGGAGCTGTTTTTT. Full variable domain (rest looked up from reference TRBV11-2 and TRBJ2-2): EAGVAQSPRYKIIEKRQSVAFWCNPISGHATLYWYQQILGQGPKLLIQFQNNGVVDDSQLPKDRFSAERLKGVDSTLKIQPAKLEDSAVYLCASSSRPGELFFGEGSRLTVL.

V gene TRBV10-3 combines with J gene TRBJ1-3; maybe TRBD1 (5 bases). Trimming stripped 4 bases from V and 4 bases from J, with 5 bases between. The CDR3 extends over 12 amino acids. CDR1 is ENHRY and CDR2 is SYGVKD in the germline V gene. The DNA for the CDR3 is TGTGCCATCAGTGGACAGGGAAACACCATATATTTT. This encodes CAISGQGNTIYF.

Only a few counts were recorded for this clone. V gene TRBV6-4 combines with J gene TRBJ2-2; a possible D gene is TRBD2 (7 bases). CDR3 size: 14 residues. Trimming took off 3 bases at V and 6 bases at J, with 11 bases between the two ends. CDR1 and CDR2 from the germline V gene are MRHNA and SNTAGT. The CDR3 region is CASSDWGGAGELFF. DNA of the CDR3: TGTGCCAGCAGTGATTGGGGGGGCGCCGGGGAGCTGTTTTTT.

The J gene is TRBJ1-2, the V gene TRBV28; 9 nucleotides agree with TRBD1. V lost 11 bases, J lost 5 bases, and 9 bases stayed unmatched. Germline CDR1 and CDR2: MDHEN and SYDVKM. The CDR3 sequence is 13 residues long. As DNA, the CDR3 is TGTGCCCGCCTGACAGGGGGAATATATGGCTACACCTTC. This gives the protein CARLTGGIYGYTF.

The chain combines TRBV27 with TRBJ1-2; 8 positions match TRBD1. Losses at the gene ends were 5 bases for V and 1 base for J; bases not matched to a gene: 6. Germline CDR1 reads MNHEY; CDR2 reads SMNVEV (reference sequence). The CDR3 spans 15 residues. The CDR3 loop reads CASSPGQGYNYGYTF. CDR3 DNA sequence: TGTGCCAGCAGTCCTGGACAGGGTTATAACTATGGCTACACCTTC.

The gene calls are TRBV7-9 and TRBJ2-1; D is perhaps TRBD1 (7 bases). Trimming took 4 bases from V and 9 from J, leaving 16 bases between them. Looked up from germline, CDR1 is SEHNR and CDR2 is FQNEAQ (reference sequence). This CDR3 has 14 residues. The CDR3 nucleotides read TGTGCCAGCAGCTCGGGGGACAGCCTACCTGAGCAGTTCTTC. Translated, it gives CASSSGDSLPEQFF.

The chain carries TRBV2 and TRBJ2-4, with unresolved D. With 3 bases removed from V and 0 bases from J, the gap between germline ends came to 9 bases. CDR1 and CDR2 from the germline V gene are SNHLY and FYNNEI. This CDR3 is 15 amino acids long. The CDR3 spells CASSDTTLAKNIQYF. CDR3 DNA sequence: TGTGCCAGCAGTGATACTACACTAGCCAAAAACATTCAGTACTTC.

The chain couples TRBV18 to TRBJ1-1; D perhaps matches TRBD1 (6 bases). Per the germline V gene, CDR1 is KGHSH and CDR2 is LQKENI. The germline V and J ends were trimmed by 5 bases and 4 bases, with 14 bases remaining between them. The CDR3 runs 14 residues. The CDR3 nucleotides are TGTGCCAGCTCAAGCAGGGGCGCGGGCACTGAAGCTTTCTTT. Encoded protein: CASSSRGAGTEAFF. Based on the CDR3 plus reference TRBV18 and TRBJ1-1, the full variable domain is NAGVMQNPRHLVRRRGQEARLRCSPMKGHSHVYWYRQLPEEGLKFMVYLQKENIIDESGMPKERFSAEFPKEGPSILRIQQVVRGDSAAYFCASSSRGAGTEAFFGQGTRLTVV.

The rearrangement links TRBV5-6 to TRBJ2-5; D gene unclear. The DNA matches TRBJ2-7 better at its end, which makes the J call doubtful. CDR1 SGHDT and CDR2 YYEEEE come from the germline V gene. This CDR3 has 14 residues. Here the CDR3 reads CASSSTFGAYEQYF. The CDR3, as DNA: TGTGCCAGCAGCTCAACCTTTGGGGCCTACGAGCAGTACTTC.

This rearrangement joins TRBV19 to TRBJ1-3; the D gene is possibly TRBD1 (5 bases). The V end lost 11 bases, the J end lost 6 bases, and 17 bases lay between the germline ends. Germline V CDR1 and CDR2: LNHDA, SQIVND (reference sequence). The CDR3 spans 13 residues. CDR3: CAARDMWENTIYF. The CDR3 nucleotides read TGTGCCGCCAGGGATATGTGGGAAAACACCATATATTTT.

The chain employs TRBV30 and TRBJ2-1; 7 bases match TRBD2. Germline V gives CDR1 GTSNPN, CDR2 SVGIG (reference sequence). The CDR3 length is 16 residues. The V and J ends lost 0 bases and 0 bases, in that order; junction bases with no gene match: 5. CDR3 in DNA: TGTGCCTGGAGTGTACGCGGGAGCGTCTCCTACAATGAGCAGTTCTTC. Amino acids: CAWSVRGSVSYNEQFF. The full variable domain, in which reference TRBV30 and TRBJ2-1 provide the parts outside the CDR3, is SQTIHQWPATLVQPVGSPLSLECTVEGTSNPNLYWYRQAAGRGLQLLFYSVGIGQISSEVPQNLSASRPQDRQFILSSKKLLLSDSGFYLCAWSVRGSVSYNEQFFGPGTRLTVL.

This chain uses TRBV5-8 with TRBJ1-3; D gene ambiguous. CDR1 is SGHTS, CDR2 YDEGEE, per germline. The CDR3 covers 15 residues. Trimming took 0 bases from V and 2 from J, leaving 9 bases between them. As DNA, the CDR3 is TGTGCCAGCAGCTTGGATCCGCACACTGGAAACACCATATATTTT. Translating gives CASSLDPHTGNTIYF. Full variable domain (outside the CDR3, taken from reference TRBV5-8 and TRBJ1-3): EAGVTQSPTHLIKTRGQQATLRCSPISGHTSVYWYQQALGLGLQFLLWYDEGEERNRGNFPPRFSGRQFPNYSSELNVNALELEDSALYLCASSLDPHTGNTIYFGEGSWLTVV.